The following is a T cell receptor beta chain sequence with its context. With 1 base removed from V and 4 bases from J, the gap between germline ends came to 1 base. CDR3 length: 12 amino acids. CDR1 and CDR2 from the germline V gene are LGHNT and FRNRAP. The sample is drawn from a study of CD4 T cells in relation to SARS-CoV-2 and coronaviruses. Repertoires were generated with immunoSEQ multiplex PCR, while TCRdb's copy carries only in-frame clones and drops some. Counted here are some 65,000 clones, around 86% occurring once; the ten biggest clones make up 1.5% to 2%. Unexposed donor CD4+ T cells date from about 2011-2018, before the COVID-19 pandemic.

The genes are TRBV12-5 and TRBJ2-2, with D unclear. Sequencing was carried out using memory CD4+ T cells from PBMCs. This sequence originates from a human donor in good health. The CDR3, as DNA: TGTGCTAGTGGTTTGGGCACCGGGGAGCTGTTTTTT. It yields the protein CASGLGTGELFF.